This entry features one T cell receptor (beta chain) sequence. Its antigen is undetermined. Amplification of TCR beta CDR3 regions used RNA as the template. First-round RT-PCR targeting the TCR CDR3 was performed with the HTBI primer set. TCRdb fed the multiplex PCR reads into MiXCR, producing one record per CDR3 protein. The data show some 580,000 distinct CDR3 sequences, around 15% seen once. Exclusions: uncontrolled infection, other autoimmune disease, pregnancy, lactation. Diagnostic assessment was based on clinical symptoms, serum thyroxine and TRAb, thyroid ultrasound and orbital computed tomography. The junction had 7 bases not matched to a gene; V was cut back by 3 bases and J by 9 bases. The CDR3 has 15 amino acids. The V gene's germline CDR1 is DFQATT and CDR2 SNEGSKA (reference sequence). The data belong to a study of T cells in Graves' hyperthyroidism and ophthalmopathy. General study findings and limits: In blood, most of the thyroid clonotypes expanded above 0.001 were also present.

The sample was blood. The rearrangement links TRBV20-1 to TRBJ2-1; TRBD2 matches at 14 bases. The source is a woman aged 40 to 49 with Graves' ophthalmopathy. The CDR3 coding sequence is TGCAGTGCTAGCTTCCGGACTAGCGGGAGGATTGAGCAGTTCTTC. Translating it yields CSASFRTSGRIEQFF.